This section outlines one TCR beta chain sequence together with its context. The sample is drawn from a study of blood T cell repertoires in COVID-19. As for the study in general: Donors in the United States, Italy and Spain gave samples during acute or convalescent COVID-19.

In the original analysis: Reference gene primer amplification gave estimated nucleated cell counts. This table comes from immunoSEQ multiplex PCR, and its TCRdb copy is limited to in-frame clones, with some not included. D and trimming come from the DNA, and the V and J calls and clone size come from that table. The repertoire holds about 200,000 clones, 87% seen once, with roughly 2% in the top ten. The length of the CDR3 is 13 residues. Trimming took off 1 base at V and 1 base at J, with 6 bases between the two ends. Germline CDR1 and CDR2: SQVTM and ANQGSEA. The TCR originated in a man aged 35 to 55 with active or convalescent COVID-19. The source material was peripheral blood. J is TRBJ2-3 and V is TRBV29-1, with D possibly TRBD1 on 6 matching bases. CDR3 sequence reads: CSVEGGRTDTQYF. CDR3 coding DNA: TGCAGCGTTGAAGGGGGGCGCACAGATACGCAGTATTTT.